The source of this T cell receptor (beta chain) is a study of blood T cell repertoires in COVID-19. For the study at large: COVID-19 samples collected from the United States, Italy and Spain covered acute and convalescent phases. T cells, B-cell-depleted T cells, or PBMCs provided the cDNA or gDNA that served as material.

Seattle enrolled patients during active infection and tracked them longitudinally. Under the authors' procedure: For nucleated cells, counts were estimated from reference gene primer amplification. Assay: immunoSEQ multiplex PCR; the TCRdb copy retains only in-frame clones and omits some. V, J and clone size are those of that table, while D and trimming were read from the DNA. The profile shows some 130,000 clones, roughly nine tenths of them singletons. Sequencing was performed on peripheral blood. The origin of this receptor is a man in his sixties with COVID-19, enrolled during active disease.

The CDR3 protein is CASSKGRQVYSNEQFF. The CDR3 bases are TGTGCCAGCAGTAAAGGGAGGCAGGTTTACAGCAATGAGCAGTTCTTC. The chain couples TRBV11-2 to TRBJ2-1, with a tentative D call TRBD2 (6 bases). The CDR3 is 16 residues long. Germline CDR1 reads SGHAT; CDR2 reads FQNNGV. The V end lost 6 bases, the J end lost 6 bases, and 21 bases lay between the germline ends. The complete variable domain, with remaining parts taken from reference TRBV11-2 and TRBJ2-1, reads EAGVAQSPRYKIIEKRQSVAFWCNPISGHATLYWYQQILGQGPKLLIQFQNNGVVDDSQLPKDRFSAERLKGVDSTLKIQPAKLEDSAVYLCASSKGRQVYSNEQFFGPGTRLTVL.